The present TCR beta chain was sequenced within a study of blood T cell repertoires in COVID-19. In the study overall: Both acute and convalescent COVID-19 samples were obtained from the United States, Italy and Spain. The cDNA or gDNA used as material had been derived from T cells, B-cell-depleted T cells, or PBMCs.

This clone appeared a single time. Seattle-derived patients entered the study during active infection and were followed longitudinally. Germline values: CDR1 SGDLS, CDR2 YYNGEE. The V segment lost 3 bases and the J segment 3 bases; nucleotides outside the gene matches: 4. This CDR3 spans 15 amino acids. As originally analysed: Reference gene primer amplification in the assay estimated nucleated cell counts. Here immunoSEQ multiplex PCR was the method, and the copy in TCRdb shows in-frame clones only, minus some. The V and J calls and the clone size are those of that table, but D and trimming were determined from the DNA. The sample carries more than 300,000 clones, just under 90% recorded once.

The sequence was collected from a woman aged 25 to 39 with COVID-19, enrolled during active disease. This chain uses TRBV9 with TRBJ2-3; TRBD2 matches at 10 bases. Sequences were obtained from peripheral blood. The CDR3 here is CASSDSGRGTDTQYF. CDR3 in DNA: TGTGCCAGCAGCGACAGCGGGAGGGGGACAGATACGCAGTATTTT.